The clone carrying this TCR beta chain was seen a handful of times. What it recognizes is unknown. TCRdb processed the reads anew with MiXCR; each CDR3 protein has one entry. The sample lists about 350,000 distinct CDR3 sequences, roughly a third seen once, with roughly 13% in the top ten. These data come from a study of T cell repertoires in cytomegalovirus infection. Study overall: Alongside well-studied HLA-B-restricted CMV epitopes, recently identified HLA-C-restricted CMV epitopes were also used. Public TCR beta signature analysis indicated the presence of both CMV infection and matching HLA type.

V was pared by 6 bases and J by 5 bases, with 8 bases of the junction left unmatched. CDR1 and CDR2 (germline): LNHDA, SQIVND (reference sequence). The CDR3 runs 15 residues. The receptor was isolated from a human donor in good health (CMV status not recorded). Some clones in this sample may be carry-over from other donors' samples. The chain couples TRBV19 to TRBJ2-7; 12 bases fit TRBD2. The specimen comprised cultured PBMCs, sampled from culture after CMV antigen stimulation. The CDR3: CASRKGLAGPNEQYF. The DNA for the CDR3 is TGTGCCAGTAGAAAAGGACTAGCGGGACCCAACGAGCAGTACTTC.